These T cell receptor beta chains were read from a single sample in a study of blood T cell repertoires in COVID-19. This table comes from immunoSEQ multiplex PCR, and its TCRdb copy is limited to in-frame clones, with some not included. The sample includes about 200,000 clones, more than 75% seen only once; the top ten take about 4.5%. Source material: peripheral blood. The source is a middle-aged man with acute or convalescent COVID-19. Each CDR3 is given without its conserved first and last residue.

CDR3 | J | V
ASSLVAGPGELF | TRBJ2-2 | TRBV5-1
ASSLYRANTEAF | TRBJ1-1 | TRBV27
ATSGRGGMSYEQY | TRBJ2-7 | TRBV15
ASSVWGMTTNYEQY | TRBJ2-7 | TRBV18
ASSLPPWDRFYTDTQY | TRBJ2-3 | TRBV7-6
ASSELGQGNSPLH | TRBJ1-6 | TRBV2
ASSLQGLAKNIQY | TRBJ2-4 | TRBV5-8
AIRGTGVGPQH | TRBJ1-5 | TRBV10-3
ASSPRQGPNTEAF | TRBJ1-1 | TRBV11-2
ASSPLGNTEAF | TRBJ1-1 | TRBV5-1
SAIPSNTEAF | TRBJ1-1 | TRBV29-1
ASSYSLQGRTEAF | TRBJ1-1 | TRBV6-5
ASSLNRVSNQPQH | TRBJ1-5 | TRBV7-8
ASSRTTGGTEAF | TRBJ1-1 | TRBV18
ASSRQGGQETQY | TRBJ2-5 | TRBV7-7
ASRSGGGGQPQH | TRBJ1-5 | TRBV19
ASSRDISGNTIY | TRBJ1-3 | TRBV6-5
ASSSDRGNTIY | TRBJ1-3 | TRBV5-1
ASSSRTGNYNEQF | TRBJ2-1 | TRBV5-4
ASSWGTGNYGYT | TRBJ1-2 | TRBV3-1/TRBV3-2
ASSLDRTYGYT | TRBJ1-2 | TRBV13
ATSRLGGPLYEQY | TRBJ2-7 | TRBV15
ASSESQDLEAF | TRBJ1-1 | TRBV6-1
ASSPRQDPNYGYT | TRBJ1-2 | TRBV9
ASSLPRNTEAF | TRBJ1-1 | TRBV12-3/TRBV12-4
ASSGGVVETQY | TRBJ2-5 | TRBV5-1
ASSRQGRDTGELF | TRBJ2-2 | TRBV9
ASRQAIGQPYEQY | TRBJ2-7 | TRBV2
ASRGQQRNTEAF | TRBJ1-1 | TRBV6-5
ACHLTGSNSPLH | TRBJ1-6 | TRBV30
ASSWGTAEAF | TRBJ1-1 | TRBV5-6
ASSQLTVNYGYT | TRBJ1-2 | TRBV14
ASSLGDSDSPLH | TRBJ1-6 | TRBV5-1
ASSLDRVVNTEAF | TRBJ1-1 | TRBV5-1
ASSVQGSTNYGYT | TRBJ1-2 | TRBV9
ASSLNTGNYEQY | TRBJ2-7 | TRBV5-1
ASSPIGGYQETQY | TRBJ2-5 | TRBV5-5
ASRGTVPQPQH | TRBJ1-5 | TRBV2
ASRRGLVQDNSPLH | TRBJ1-6 | TRBV27
ASSPGSGSSGNTIY | TRBJ1-3 | TRBV7-3
SVARWGRGGYT | TRBJ1-2 | TRBV29-1
ASSVAVAGGADTQY | TRBJ2-3 | TRBV9
ASSQERQSGNQPQH | TRBJ1-5 | TRBV4-1
SVGWMGQAPDTQY | TRBJ2-3 | TRBV29-1
ASQGQGDEQY | TRBJ2-7 | TRBV3-1/TRBV3-2
ASSPGGEQY | TRBJ2-7 | TRBV6-6
ASSQGTEYGYT | TRBJ1-2 | TRBV4-2
ASSPTIMNTEAF | TRBJ1-1 | TRBV5-4
ASSQGSAGGNTDTQY | TRBJ2-3 | TRBV4-2
ASGGNGETQY | TRBJ2-5 | TRBV12-5
ASSTSIGGRKDGYT | TRBJ1-2 | TRBV3-1/TRBV3-2
ASGTGTNSGNTIY | TRBJ1-3 | TRBV5-1
ASSPTGNQPQH | TRBJ1-5 | TRBV18
ASSGGKTYNEQF | TRBJ2-1 | TRBV18
ATSRGLNYGYT | TRBJ1-2 | TRBV15
ASSPRGGGGYT | TRBJ1-2 | TRBV2
ASSESGGLYEQY | TRBJ2-7 | TRBV9
ASSQGRQETQY | TRBJ2-5 | TRBV3-1/TRBV3-2